The next 5 T cell receptor beta chains were all read from a single sample in a study of PD-L1 blockade in urothelial cancer. Time point denoted: peripheral blood 6 weeks after treatment start. Using immunoSEQ multiplex PCR, the repertoire was profiled, and TCRdb retains in-frame clones only, with some absent. The sample carries around 110,000 clones, around 93% recorded once. The material was PBMCs, obtained around atezolizumab (anti-PD-L1) treatment. The receptors stem from a man aged 60 to 69 with urothelial cancer.

V gene TRBV5-6 combines with J gene TRBJ2-7, with a possible D match to TRBD1 (6 bases). CDR1 and CDR2 (germline): SGHDT, YYEEEE. Trimming stripped 4 bases from V and 2 bases from J, with 19 bases between. The CDR3 totals 16 residues. The CDR3 nucleotides read TGTGCCAGCAGCCGACAGGACAGTTCCGAAGCCTACGAGCAGTACTTC. It specifies CASSRQDSSEAYEQYF.

This chain joins TRBV19 and TRBJ1-2; 8 nucleotides agree with TRBD1. CDR1 and CDR2 from the germline V gene are LNHDA and SQIVND (reference sequence). This CDR3 region has 15 residues. The V and J ends lost 5 bases and 7 bases, in that order; junction bases with no gene match: 12. Here the CDR3 reads CASSPDRGLPVGYTF. CDR3 coding DNA: TGTGCCAGTAGTCCTGACAGGGGACTCCCTGTTGGCTACACCTTC. Combining the CDR3 with reference TRBV19 and TRBJ1-2 gives the whole variable domain DGGITQSPKYLFRKEGQNVTLSCEQNLNHDAMYWYRQDPGQGLRLIYYSQIVNDFQKGDIAEGYSVSREKKESFPLTVTSAQKNPTAFYLCASSPDRGLPVGYTFGSGTRLTVV.

The rearrangement uses TRBV10-1 and TRBJ2-1; 11 nucleotides line up with TRBD2. V lost 7 bases to trimming and J lost 3 bases; unmatched junction nucleotides: 11. Germline V gene data show CDR1 as WNHNN and CDR2 as SYGVQD (reference sequence). This CDR3 comprises 17 residues. The CDR3 loop reads CASKSITTSGDYNEQFF. CDR3 coding DNA: TGCGCCAGCAAGTCCATCACGACTAGCGGGGACTACAATGAGCAGTTCTTC.

The gene calls are TRBV10-2 and TRBJ2-7, with D possibly being TRBD1 (6 bases). The CDR3 has 14 amino acids. V shed 2 bases and J shed 6 bases, with 14 bases lying between them. Germline CDR1 is WSHSY and CDR2 is SAAADI. CDR3: CASSEMGALAEQYF. CDR3 DNA: TGCGCCAGCAGTGAGATGGGGGCCCTCGCCGAGCAGTACTTC.

The V and J genes are TRBV6-5 and TRBJ2-1, with D possibly being TRBD2 (5 bases). The CDR3 has 16 residues. The germline CDR1 and CDR2 sequences are MNHEY and SVGAGI. V was clipped by 0 bases and J by 0 bases, with 9 bases between them. Here the CDR3 reads CASSYSSGSSYNEQFF. The CDR3 coding sequence is TGTGCCAGCAGTTACTCAAGCGGAAGCTCCTACAATGAGCAGTTCTTC.